Detailed here is one TCR beta chain. As it was prepared, the TCRbeta library received unique molecular identifiers. TCRdb ran MiXCR on the PCR reads and lists one entry per CDR3 protein. The repertoire has about 270,000 distinct CDR3 sequences, 9.5% to 10% of them found once; the top ten carry around 10%. Germline V gene data show CDR1 as SGDLS and CDR2 as YYNGEE. The V gene lost 2 bases and the J gene lost 4 bases, with 12 bases spanning the gap. The length of the CDR3 is 14 residues. This record belongs to a study of T-cell reconstitution after alpha-beta-depleted transplantation in children. The sequencing here drew on PBMCs from the stem cell graft donor, taken from the stem cell graft. The TCR comes from a human donor who donated a stem cell graft to a child with SCID. The genes are TRBV9 and TRBJ1-1; a possible D gene is TRBD1 (6 bases). The CDR3 DNA reads TGTGCCAGCAGCGTCGACAGGAGCGCCACTGAAGCTTTCTTT. Translated, it gives CASSVDRSATEAFF.